The 30 T cell receptor beta chains reported below all come from one sample, sequenced in a study of CD8 T cells in ankylosing spondylitis. Findings and limits, study-wide: A TCR beta motif of several highly homologous variants seemed to mark ankylosing spondylitis blood.

From the 5' RACE reads, TCRdb called clonotypes with MiXCR, one entry per CDR3 protein. The sample shows about 450,000 distinct CDR3 sequences, 25% to 30% of them seen only once. No antigen has been identified for these receptors. The sample consisted of blood, either unsorted or a sorted T cell fraction (not recorded which). The origin of the receptors is a male donor with ankylosing spondylitis.

V and J are TRBV12-3 or TRBV12-4 and TRBJ2-1; D call uncertain. The CDR3 is 15 residues long. V lost 3 bases to trimming and J lost 3 bases, with 12 bases between them. CDR3 in DNA: TGTGCCAGCAGTTTCCGGGTCCCGAACTACAATGAGCAGTTCTTC. Its translation is CASSFRVPNYNEQFF.

This clonotype was found a few times. This chain connects TRBV25-1 to TRBJ2-3, with TRBD2 matching over 10 bases. Germline V CDR1 and CDR2: MGHDK, SYGVNS. This CDR3 spans 16 amino acids. The V segment lost 4 bases and the J segment 1 base; nucleotides outside the gene matches: 5. The CDR3 DNA is TGTGCCAGCAGTGGGCTAGCGGGAGTGGGCACAGATACGCAGTATTTT. It specifies CASSGLAGVGTDTQYF.

This clonotype was observed a handful of times. The chain joins TRBV18 to TRBJ2-3, with D perhaps matching TRBD2 (5 bases). V lost 5 bases and J 2 bases, leaving 11 bases between the germline ends. Germline V gene sequence: CDR1 KGHSH, CDR2 LQKENI. The CDR3 is made up of 14 amino acids. The CDR3 spells CASSNKEDTDTQYF. In DNA form, the CDR3 reads TGTGCCAGCTCAAACAAGGAGGACACAGATACGCAGTATTTT.

This clonotype was observed a few times. The V and J genes are TRBV29-1 and TRBJ2-7; 11 bases align to TRBD2. Trimming took 6 bases from V and 5 from J; bases not matched to a gene: 9. CDR3 size: 14 residues. The germline V gene encodes CDR1 SQVTM and CDR2 ANQGSEA. The CDR3 nucleotides are TGCAGCGTGACGGGACTAGCGGAGCAGAACGAGCAGTACTTC. It translates to CSVTGLAEQNEQYF.

The chain carries TRBV15 and TRBJ2-3, with D possibly TRBD2 on 5 matching bases. V lost 3 bases, J lost 9 bases, and 13 bases lay in between. The germline gives CDR1 LNHNV, CDR2 YYDKDF (reference sequence). The CDR3 is made up of 13 amino acids. The CDR3 sequence: CATSSPDFITQYF. The CDR3 DNA follows: TGTGCCACCAGCAGTCCGGACTTCATCACGCAGTATTTT. The full variable domain, completed using reference TRBV15 and TRBJ2-3, is DAMVIQNPRYQVTQFGKPVTLSCSQTLNHNVMYWYQQKSSQAPKLLFHYYDKDFNNEADTPDNFQSRRPNTSFCFLDIRSPGLGDTAMYLCATSSPDFITQYFGPGTRLTVL.

This chain joins TRBV7-8 and TRBJ2-1; unclear D gene. The CDR3 spans 12 residues. Germline values: CDR1 SGHVS, CDR2 FQNEAQ. Trimming took off 10 bases at V and 7 bases at J, with 14 bases between the two ends. The CDR3 sequence: CAIRVGANEQFF. DNA for the CDR3: TGTGCCATCCGTGTTGGTGCGAATGAGCAGTTCTTC.

The DNA of the CDR3 is TGTGCCAGCAGCCAGGAACAGGGGAGCTATGGCTACACCTTC. Protein: CASSQEQGSYGYTF. The V gene is TRBV4-2, the J gene TRBJ1-2, with 7 nucleotides matching TRBD1. The CDR3 runs to 14 residues. The germline CDR1 and CDR2 sequences are LGHNA and YNFKEQ. The V gene end was trimmed by 3 bases and the J gene end by 4 bases; junction bases not matched to a gene: 5.

This clonotype was recorded a few times. The genes are TRBV7-8 and TRBJ1-2; 8 bases match TRBD1. The trim removed 1 base at V and 2 bases at J, leaving 12 bases unmatched. CDR3 size: 18 residues. Germline CDR1 is SGHVS and CDR2 is FQNEAQ. In DNA, the CDR3 is TGTGCCAGCAGCTTAGGGAGGCAGGGGGCGATAGGAAACTATGGCTACACCTTC. Encoded protein: CASSLGRQGAIGNYGYTF.

V and J are TRBV7-2 and TRBJ2-4, with 7 nucleotides matching TRBD2. J lost 3 bases, V lost 5 bases, and 7 bases had no gene match. Germline CDR1 reads SGHTA; CDR2 reads FQGNSA. There are 15 residues in the CDR3. CDR3 DNA sequence: TGTGCCAGCAGCATCAGCGGGATGGTCAAAAACATTCAGTACTTC. Translated, it gives CASSISGMVKNIQYF.

The chain links TRBV19 to TRBJ2-3; 11 bases fit TRBD2. The germline V gene encodes CDR1 LNHDA and CDR2 SQIVND (reference sequence). CDR3 length: 15 amino acids. Losses at the gene ends were 3 bases for V and 7 bases for J; bases not matched to a gene: 6. CDR3 protein: CASSITSGRENTQYF. The CDR3 nucleotides are TGTGCCAGTAGTATCACTAGCGGGAGAGAAAATACGCAGTATTTT.

CDR3 nucleotide sequence: TGTGCCAGCTCACCAAGACAGATCGATGAGCAGTTCTTC. Protein sequence: CASSPRQIDEQFF. This sequence joins TRBV18 and TRBJ2-1; D might be TRBD1 (5 bases). This CDR3 contains 13 residues. V was cut by 2 bases and J by 8 bases, with 10 bases left in between. Germline V gene data show CDR1 as KGHSH and CDR2 as LQKENI.

This chain joins TRBV20-1 and TRBJ2-1; D is ambiguous. V lost 3 bases and J 0 bases, leaving 12 bases between the germline ends. This CDR3 has 15 residues. CDR1 and CDR2 from the germline V gene are DFQATT and SNEGSKA (reference sequence). CDR3 protein: CSASPPWGSYNEQFF. CDR3 bases: TGCAGTGCTAGCCCGCCCTGGGGCTCCTACAATGAGCAGTTCTTC.

The rearrangement joins TRBV5-6 to TRBJ2-7; 9 positions agree with TRBD2. The CDR3 extends over 16 amino acids. The germline V gene encodes CDR1 SGHDT and CDR2 YYEEEE. Trimming at V came to 4 bases and at J to 4 bases, leaving 12 bases not matched to a gene. As DNA, the CDR3 is TGTGCCAGCAGCCACGCGGGGACTAGCCTCTTTTACGAGCAGTACTTC. Encoded protein: CASSHAGTSLFYEQYF. Supplemented by reference TRBV5-6 and TRBJ2-7, the full variable domain reads DAGVTQSPTHLIKTRGQQVTLRCSPKSGHDTVSWYQQALGQGPQFIFQYYEEEERQRGNFPDRFSGHQFPNYSSELNVNALLLGDSALYLCASSHAGTSLFYEQYFGPGTRLTVT.

The CDR3 nucleotides read TGTGCCAGCAGCCCCCCCCTAGCGGGCGACAATGAGCAGTTCTTC. It specifies CASSPPLAGDNEQFF. This rearrangement joins TRBV12-3 or TRBV12-4 to TRBJ2-1; TRBD2 matches 8 bases. J was trimmed by 5 bases and V by 6 bases; bases with no gene match: 9. The CDR3 has 15 amino acids.

The V call is TRBV3-1, the J call TRBJ1-5, with TRBD1 as a possible D gene (6 bases). The V end lost 10 bases, the J end lost 4 bases, and 11 bases lay between the germline ends. Germline V gene lookup returns CDR1 LGHDT and CDR2 YNNKEL (reference sequence). The CDR3 totals 12 residues. CDR3 nucleotide sequence: TGTGCCACCGGGGGGCCTAATCAGCCCCAGCATTTT. This translates into CATGGPNQPQHF.

The chain uses TRBV19 and TRBJ2-7; no clear D gene. Trimming pared 6 bases from V and 2 bases from J, leaving 11 bases between. This CDR3 has 13 residues. CDR1 is LNHDA and CDR2 is SQIVND in the germline V gene (reference sequence). In DNA, the CDR3 is TGTGCCAGTAGAGCCTCGTGGGCCTACGAGCAGTACTTC. It encodes CASRASWAYEQYF.

Only a few counts were recorded for this clonotype. The chain has TRBV27 and TRBJ2-2; D unresolved. Trimming pared 6 bases from V and 2 bases from J, leaving 16 bases between. The CDR3 length is 16 residues. Germline lookup yields CDR1 MNHEY and CDR2 SMNVEV (reference sequence). The CDR3, as DNA: TGTGCCAGCAGGCAACTTGGCGGACGAAACACCGGGGAGCTGTTTTTT. Translating gives CASRQLGGRNTGELFF.

This rearrangement joins TRBV21-1 to TRBJ2-7. TRBV21-1 counts as a pseudogene. This CDR3 is built from 15 residues. For the CDR3, the DNA is TGTGCCAGCACCCATCCCCAGAGCAGCTCCTACGAGCAGTACGTC. Its translation is CASTHPQSSSYEQYV.

The rearrangement uses TRBV24-1 and TRBJ2-5; 11 positions agree with TRBD2. Germline assignment: CDR1 KGHDR and CDR2 SFDVKD. With 4 bases clipped from V and 5 bases from J, the junction kept 8 bases outside the gene matches. This CDR3 is built from 16 residues. DNA for the CDR3: TGTGCCACCAGTGACATTACTAGCGGGAGTTTTGAGACCCAGTACTTC. Residues: CATSDITSGSFETQYF.

The gene calls are TRBV25-1 and TRBJ2-1; D not resolved. This CDR3 contains 13 residues. Germline values: CDR1 MGHDK, CDR2 SYGVNS. The V gene lost 8 bases and the J gene lost 6 bases, with 14 bases spanning the gap. DNA for the CDR3: TGTGCCAGCTCGAGTTTCGGGTTCAATGAGCAGTTCTTC. As protein: CASSSFGFNEQFF. Using reference TRBV25-1 and TRBJ2-1 for the parts outside the CDR3, the full variable domain is EADIYQTPRYLVIGTGKKITLECSQTMGHDKMYWYQQDPGMELHLIHYSYGVNSTEKGDLSSESTVSRIRTEHFPLTLESARPSHTSQYLCASSSFGFNEQFFGPGTRLTVL.

In this sample, this clonotype turned up once. The chain has TRBV11-1 and TRBJ2-5, with 8 positions matching TRBD1. Trimming took 5 bases from V and 4 from J; bases not matched to a gene: 12. This CDR3 spans 16 amino acids. The germline gives CDR1 SGHAT, CDR2 FQDESV (reference sequence). CDR3 sequence: CASSADRGVQRETQYF. The CDR3 DNA reads TGTGCCAGCAGCGCAGACAGGGGAGTTCAGCGAGAGACCCAGTACTTC.

The chain uses TRBV11-2 and TRBJ1-1; D ambiguous. The CDR3 loop spans 13 amino acids. Germline-derived CDR1 and CDR2 are SGHAT and FQNNGV. The V end was cut by 2 bases, the J end by 3 bases, with 7 bases between. This CDR3 reads CASSLLGYTEAFF. For the CDR3, the DNA is TGTGCCAGCAGCTTACTAGGGTACACTGAAGCTTTCTTT.

This clonotype has a handful of counts. The chain is built from TRBV12-3 or TRBV12-4 and TRBJ2-7, with TRBD2 as a possible D gene (5 bases). Trimming took off 2 bases at V and 7 bases at J, with 18 bases between the two ends. The CDR3 contains 15 residues. This chain's CDR3 is CASSLIPGLPGEQYF. The CDR3 coding sequence is TGTGCCAGCAGTTTAATCCCCGGACTCCCGGGGGAGCAGTACTTC.

This clonotype was seen a few times. The V and J genes are TRBV5-1 and TRBJ2-7, with unresolved D. This CDR3 is built from 14 residues. Germline CDR1 reads SGHRS; CDR2 reads YFSETQ. Trimming shortened V by 0 bases and J by 4 bases, and 11 bases separated the two germline ends. This chain's CDR3 is CASSLEGRTYEQYV. Here the CDR3 DNA reads TGCGCCAGCAGCTTGGAGGGCAGAACGTACGAGCAGTACGTC.

The chain joins TRBV25-1 to TRBJ2-3; D might be TRBD2 (6 bases). CDR1 is MGHDK and CDR2 is SYGVNS in the germline V gene. This CDR3 comprises 17 residues. The V end lost 1 base, the J end lost 5 bases, and 19 bases lay between the germline ends. CDR3 nucleotides: TGTGCCAGCAGTGAATCCCGTTGGAGGGCCGGGATAGATACGCAGTATTTT. It is translated as CASSESRWRAGIDTQYF.

This clonotype was seen only a few times. This rearrangement joins TRBV20-1 to TRBJ1-1; possible D gene TRBD1, 6 bases. Trimming took off 4 bases at V and 6 bases at J, with 12 bases between the two ends. Germline assignment: CDR1 DFQATT and CDR2 SNEGSKA (reference sequence). The CDR3 is made up of 12 amino acids. The chain's CDR3 is CSATPGVSEAFF. As DNA, the CDR3 is TGCAGTGCTACCCCAGGGGTGTCTGAAGCTTTCTTT.

This clonotype came up a few times. This chain uses TRBV20-1 with TRBJ2-1, with 10 bases identical to TRBD2. The CDR3 contains 15 residues. V dropped 3 bases and J dropped 5; count of bases not matched to a gene: 7. From germline, CDR1 is DFQATT and CDR2 SNEGSKA (reference sequence). The chain's CDR3 is CSARELAGIHNEQFF. CDR3 in DNA: TGCAGTGCTAGGGAACTAGCGGGAATCCACAATGAGCAGTTCTTC.

This clonotype was seen many times. The gene calls are TRBV12-3 or TRBV12-4 and TRBJ2-6; D not certain. This CDR3 comprises 14 residues. V was shortened by 5 bases and J by 0 bases, with 5 bases between the two germline ends. This CDR3 reads CASSPTSGANVLTF. The CDR3 bases are TGTGCCAGCAGTCCCACCTCTGGGGCCAACGTCCTGACTTTC.

CDR3 DNA sequence: TGCAGCCCACAGAGGGTCGGGGGCCTAGTACATGGCTACACCTTC. It codes for CSPQRVGGLVHGYTF. J is TRBJ1-2 and V is TRBV20-1, with D maybe TRBD1 (6 bases). This CDR3 region has 15 residues. Germline CDR1 reads DFQATT; CDR2 reads SNEGSKA (reference sequence).

This clonotype was counted at least ten times. This chain joins TRBV12-3 or TRBV12-4 and TRBJ2-3; 11 nucleotides align to TRBD2. The V segment lost 5 bases and the J segment 3 bases; nucleotides outside the gene matches: 4. CDR3 length: 15 amino acids. The CDR3 nucleotides read TGTGCCAGCAGTGTAACTAGCGGGAGAACAGATACGCAGTATTTT. It is translated as CASSVTSGRTDTQYF.